This T cell receptor (beta chain) was recorded in a study of beta chain features in type 1 diabetes. Study outcomes and limitations: Short templates might get an advantage during PCR, and this would be equal in patients and controls. The study found fewer insertions and more deletions at VDJ junctions in type 1 diabetes patients.

Expressed TCRB transcripts got sequenced, as all isolated RNA was reverse transcribed. The method was immunoSEQ multiplex PCR; TCRdb's version includes in-frame clones alone and lacks a portion of them. This sample has 900,000 or so clones, with roughly 16% found just once. The sample holds a few counts of this clone. No antigen is known for it. CD4+ cells of the naive, central memory, regulatory and stem cell-like memory types were sorted via CD45RO/CCR7/CD25/CD127/CD95/CD27. Each of the sorted populations had a purity greater than 95%. The germline V gene has CDR1 MNHNS and CDR2 SASEGT. This CDR3 region has 15 residues. J gave up 2 bases and V 7 bases, and 8 bases lay outside the gene matches.

This receptor was identified in a woman under 30 in good health. The material sequenced was naive CD4+ T cells from blood. The chain uses TRBV6-1 and TRBJ2-7, with 10 bases lining up with TRBD2. The CDR3 spells CASNPIAGGTYEQYF. CDR3 in DNA: TGTGCCAGCAACCCTATAGCGGGAGGCACCTACGAGCAGTACTTC.